This T cell receptor (beta chain) was recovered during a study of blood T cell repertoires in COVID-19. About the study: In each case, the material was cDNA or gDNA derived from T cells, B-cell-depleted T cells, or PBMCs.

Enrolled through a virtual design, the participants were between about 18 and 100 years of age and came from approximately 25 US areas. Two negative PCRs, clearance, or symptom resolution had been documented for recovered Cohort 3 donors. The V gene's germline CDR1 is SGHTA and CDR2 FQGNSA. This CDR3 is 15 amino acids long. The V gene lost 4 bases and the J gene lost 7 bases, with 14 bases spanning the gap. The table came from immunoSEQ multiplex PCR; TCRdb's copy has only in-frame clones and leaves some out. The repertoire includes about 180,000 clones, 88% of them detected once, and roughly 9% sits in the top ten.

This sequence originates from a woman younger than 35 who had recovered from COVID-19. The chain links TRBV7-2 to TRBJ1-6; D possibly corresponds to TRBD1 (5 bases). Material for sequencing was PBMCs or T cells enriched from blood (not recorded which). The CDR3 nucleotides are TGTGCCAGCAGCTACGCGACCTCAGGGAATTCACCCCTCCACTTT. Translation gives CASSYATSGNSPLHF.